These T cell receptor beta chains were read from a single sample in a study of T-cell memory formation after mild COVID-19. TCRdb called the 5' RACE reads again in MiXCR, with one record for every CDR3 protein. The data show around 300,000 distinct CDR3 sequences, roughly an eighth seen once. The sequencing input was PBMCs or a T cell subset sorted from them (not recorded which). These receptors originate from a man aged 18 to 30 who had mild COVID-19 (a few samples of this study predate the infection). Cell type and time point are not known. CDR3s include the opening cysteine and the closing phenylalanine or tryptophan. A D gene is named only where the DNA matches it firmly. Rows give clone size only sometimes, using once, few, many, or a class for an expanded clone.

. | TRBJ2-3 | few | TRBV24-1 | TGTGCCACCAGTGATCCGAACCGGGACGGGACAGATACGCAGTATTTT | CATSDPNRDGTDTQYF
. | TRBJ1-6 | few | TRBV7-2 | TGTGCCAGCAGCTCTCAGGGGACCCTTAATTCACCCCTCCACTTT | CASSSQGTLNSPLHF
TRBD1 | TRBJ2-4 | few | TRBV5-1 | TGCGCCAGCAGCTGGCTTTCTCGGGACAGGGGGTACAACATTCAGTACTTC | CASSWLSRDRGYNIQYF
. | TRBJ1-2 | . | TRBV13 | TGTGCCAGCAGCTTAGTGGGAGGTGGCTACACCTTC | CASSLVGGGYTF
TRBD1 | TRBJ1-2 | . | TRBV7-9 | TGTGCCAGCAGCCGGGGACAGGGGTATGGCTACACCTTC | CASSRGQGYGYTF
. | TRBJ2-1 | many | TRBV7-2 | TGTGCCAGCAGCTTAAGCTTGACAAAGCAGTTCTTC | CASSLSLTKQFF
TRBD2 | TRBJ2-3 | . | TRBV7-3 | TGTGCCAGCAGCTTAATGGGGACTAGAAGTGATACGCAGTATTTT | CASSLMGTRSDTQYF
. | TRBJ2-6 | . | TRBV18 | TGTGCCAGCTCACCACCGCTTGCGGAAGGGGCCAACGTCCTGACTTTC | CASSPPLAEGANVLTF
. | TRBJ1-2 | few | TRBV10-3 | TGTGCCATCAGTGATCGGGGACCTAACTATGGCTACACCTTC | CAISDRGPNYGYTF
. | TRBJ2-1 | . | TRBV6-5 | TGTGCCAGCAGTTACGCCACGGGACTTAACTACAATGAGCAGTTCTTC | CASSYATGLNYNEQFF
. | TRBJ1-2 | . | TRBV20-1 | TGCAGTGCTAGAATTCCCAGAAACTATGGCTACACCTTC | CSARIPRNYGYTF
. | TRBJ1-1 | . | TRBV29-1 | TGCAGCGTTCAGGGGACCACTGAAGCTTTCTTT | CSVQGTTEAFF
. | TRBJ2-5 | few | TRBV29-1 | TGCAGCGTTGAACTCCGGGGTCAAGAGACCCAGTACTTC | CSVELRGQETQYF
. | TRBJ1-2 | . | TRBV15 | TGTGCCACCAGCAACCTGGACAGTGTGAACTATGGCTACACCTTC | CATSNLDSVNYGYTF
. | TRBJ1-1 | few | TRBV20-1 | TGCAGTGCTACCGGGCGAGAGGGCTCGAACACTGAAGCTTTCTTT | CSATGREGSNTEAFF
TRBD2 | TRBJ2-1 | . | TRBV6-5 | TGTGCCAGCAGGCCAATAGCGGGGGGTCCCTACAATGAGCAGTTCTTC | CASRPIAGGPYNEQFF
TRBD1 | TRBJ1-6 | many | TRBV9 | TGTGCCAGCAGCGCGGACAGGGACTCACCCCTCCACTTT | CASSADRDSPLHF
TRBD1 | TRBJ1-5 | few | TRBV27 | TGTGCCAGCTCCAGGGCAGGGGGCAGCAATCAGCCCCAGCATTTT | CASSRAGGSNQPQHF
. | TRBJ2-5 | many | TRBV12-3/TRBV12-4 | TGTGCCAGCAGCCTGACTGGGGAGACCCAGTACTTC | CASSLTGETQYF
TRBD2 | TRBJ2-3 | . | TRBV18 | TGTGCCAGCTCACCAAGCGGGGGGGCCAGAGATACGCAGTATTTT | CASSPSGGARDTQYF
. | TRBJ2-1 | few | TRBV29-1 | TGCAGCGTTGAAGATCTAATCAGGGGTGGGTACAATGAGCAGTTCTTC | CSVEDLIRGGYNEQFF
. | TRBJ1-3 | many | TRBV2 | TGTGCCAGCAAGGGGGTTTATGGAAACACCATATATTTT | CASKGVYGNTIYF
. | TRBJ2-4 | . | TRBV7-9 | TGTGCCAGCAGCTCATGGACAGTACAAAACATTCAGTACTTC | CASSSWTVQNIQYF
. | TRBJ2-1 | . | TRBV28 | TGTGCCAGCACGCAGGGCCGGCTGGGGGTGCGGTTCTTC | CASTQGRLGVRFF
TRBD2 | TRBJ2-1 | . | TRBV6-5 | TGTGCCAGCAGTTCTAGGACTAGCGGGGGAGGTGAGCAGTTCTTC | CASSSRTSGGGEQFF
. | TRBJ1-4 | few | TRBV7-2 | TGTGCCAGCAGCGAACGGGGGGGCAGGAATGAAAAACTGTTTTTT | CASSERGGRNEKLFF
. | TRBJ1-1 | . | TRBV5-6 | TGTGCCAGCAGCACGGCTCCGGGTATTGAAGCTTTCTTT | CASSTAPGIEAFF
TRBD2 | TRBJ2-3 | few | TRBV10-2 | TGCGCCAGCAGTGAAGCGGGGGGGCGGGGTACGCAGTATTTT | CASSEAGGRGTQYF
. | TRBJ2-5 | many | TRBV29-1 | TGCAGCGCCAGGAGGAAAGAGACCCAGTACTTC | CSARRKETQYF
. | TRBJ1-2 | . | TRBV6-1 | TGTGCCAGCAGTGAAAGTAGGACCATTAACTATGGCTACACCTTC | CASSESRTINYGYTF
TRBD2 | TRBJ2-5 | few | TRBV4-3 | TGCGCCAGCAGCCAAGGAAGGGCGGGGGGGTCAAAGACCCAGTACTTC | CASSQGRAGGSKTQYF
. | TRBJ2-3 | many | TRBV7-2 | TGTGCCAGCAGCTTAGCGCCAGATACGCAGTATTTT | CASSLAPDTQYF
. | TRBJ2-3 | few | TRBV9 | TGTGCCAGCAGCCCCTTAGTAGGTCCAGATACGCAGTATTTT | CASSPLVGPDTQYF
. | TRBJ1-1 | few | TRBV7-8 | TGTGCCAGCAGCTTAGTGGCAGGGAGGGATTTAGCGGTCACTGAAGCTTTCTTT | CASSLVAGRDLAVTEAFF
. | TRBJ2-1 | many | TRBV4-3 | TGCGCCAGCAGCCAAGCGGTAGCGCCCTACAATGAGCAGTTCTTC | CASSQAVAPYNEQFF
. | TRBJ2-7 | . | TRBV7-8 | TGTGCCAGCAGCTTAGGCCCTAGATCTGTGCAGTACTTC | CASSLGPRSVQYF
. | TRBJ2-2 | . | TRBV7-8 | TGTGCCAGCAGCCCACGCCCCGGACTGTACACCGGGGAGCTGTTTTTT | CASSPRPGLYTGELFF
. | TRBJ1-3 | . | TRBV28 | TGTGCCAGCAGGGCCCTAGACACCATATATTTT | CASRALDTIYF
TRBD2 | TRBJ2-5 | . | TRBV29-1 | TGCAGCGTTTACGGGGGGGAAGCAGAGACCCAGTACTTC | CSVYGGEAETQYF